These T cell receptor beta chains were read from a single sample in a study of cytomegalovirus exposure and HLA in healthy donors. Profiling relied on immunoSEQ multiplex PCR, and the TCRdb table lists in-frame clones only, not all of them. The listing records some 180,000 clones. The sequenced sample consisted of PBMCs. The receptor source for this set is a man aged 25-40 years in good health and CMV-seronegative. Both conserved end residues are part of each CDR3. The D gene is left open where the match is weak.

>TRBJ2-7|.|TRBV6-5
CASSDSNSYEQYF
TGTGCCAGCAGTGACAGCAACTCCTACGAGCAGTACTTC
>TRBJ2-7|.|TRBV5-1
CASSLGRGPYEQYF
TGCGCCAGCAGCTTGGGAAGGGGCCCCTACGAGCAGTACTTC
>TRBJ2-2|TRBD1|TRBV5-1
CASRTGSNTGELFF
TGCGCCAGCAGGACAGGGTCGAACACCGGGGAGCTGTTTTTT
>TRBJ1-5|.|TRBV27
CASSLSLYGGNQPQHF
TGTGCCAGCAGTTTATCTCTCTATGGAGGGAATCAGCCCCAGCATTTT
>TRBJ2-7|.|TRBV5-1
CASSEQGTEQYF
TGCGCCAGCAGCGAACAGGGTACCGAGCAGTACTTC
>TRBJ2-1|TRBD2|TRBV7-7
CASSQGSGSHNEQFF
TGTGCCAGCAGCCAAGGTAGCGGGTCACACAATGAGCAGTTCTTC
>TRBJ2-5|TRBD2|TRBV14
CASSQLYAGLAGGYWGQETQYF
TGTGCCAGCAGCCAACTGTACGCCGGACTAGCGGGGGGGTATTGGGGCCAAGAGACCCAGTACTTC
>TRBJ2-7|.|TRBV2
CASSGLNRARELYF
TGTGCCAGCAGTGGGCTTAACAGGGCCAGGGAGCTGTACTTC
>TRBJ2-1|.|TRBV19
CASRTGGYSYNEQFF
TGTGCCAGTAGGACCGGGGGATATTCCTACAATGAGCAGTTCTTC
>TRBJ2-3|TRBD2|TRBV2
CASSAREGQDTQYF
TGTGCCAGCAGCGCCCGGGAGGGCCAAGATACGCAGTATTTT
>TRBJ1-2|TRBD1|TRBV6-1
CASSVGQGAGGYTF
TGTGCCAGCAGTGTCGGACAGGGGGCGGGTGGCTACACCTTC
>TRBJ2-5|.|TRBV5-8
CASSLAGDGRQETQYF
TGTGCCAGCAGCTTGGCCGGGGACGGGAGACAAGAGACCCAGTACTTC
>TRBJ1-1|TRBD1|TRBV6-5
CASSSIRTGKTEAFF
TGTGCCAGCAGCTCTATAAGGACAGGGAAGACTGAAGCTTTCTTT
>TRBJ2-7|TRBD1|TRBV19
CASSIGGTGGYEQYF
TGTGCCAGTAGTATAGGGGGGACAGGGGGCTACGAGCAGTACTTC
>TRBJ2-7|.|TRBV9
CASSKEGRPFYEQYF
TGTGCCAGCAGCAAGGAGGGTCGTCCGTTCTACGAGCAGTACTTC
>TRBJ2-1|.|TRBV9
CAGSVGGLAVNEQFF
TGTGCCGGCAGCGTAGGGGGGCTAGCGGTCAATGAGCAGTTCTTC
>TRBJ1-1|.|TRBV29-1
CSASDRRTLNTEAFF
TGCAGCGCCTCAGACAGGAGAACATTGAACACTGAAGCTTTCTTT
>TRBJ2-5|TRBD2|TRBV6-5
CASSFGTSGKETQYF
TGTGCCAGCAGTTTCGGGACTAGCGGGAAAGAGACCCAGTACTTC
>TRBJ2-3|TRBD2|TRBV5-4
CASSLALTSGRTDTQYF
TGTGCCAGCAGCTTGGCCCTAACTAGCGGCCGCACAGATACGCAGTATTTT
>TRBJ1-3|.|TRBV5-4
CASSFTYRDGGNTIYF
TGTGCCAGCAGCTTTACGTACAGGGATGGCGGAAACACCATATATTTT